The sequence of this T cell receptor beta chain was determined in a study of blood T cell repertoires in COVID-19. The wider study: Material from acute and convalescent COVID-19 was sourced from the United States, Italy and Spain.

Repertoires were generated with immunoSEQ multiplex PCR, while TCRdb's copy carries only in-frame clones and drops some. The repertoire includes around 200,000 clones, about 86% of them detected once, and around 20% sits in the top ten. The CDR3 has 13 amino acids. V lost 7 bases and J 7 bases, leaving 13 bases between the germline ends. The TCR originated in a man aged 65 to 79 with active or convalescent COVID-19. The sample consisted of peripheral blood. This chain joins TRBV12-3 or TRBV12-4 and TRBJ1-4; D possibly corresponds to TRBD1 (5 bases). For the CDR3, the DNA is TGTGCCAGCACTGTAGTAGGGGTTGAAAAACTGTTTTTT. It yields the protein CASTVVGVEKLFF.